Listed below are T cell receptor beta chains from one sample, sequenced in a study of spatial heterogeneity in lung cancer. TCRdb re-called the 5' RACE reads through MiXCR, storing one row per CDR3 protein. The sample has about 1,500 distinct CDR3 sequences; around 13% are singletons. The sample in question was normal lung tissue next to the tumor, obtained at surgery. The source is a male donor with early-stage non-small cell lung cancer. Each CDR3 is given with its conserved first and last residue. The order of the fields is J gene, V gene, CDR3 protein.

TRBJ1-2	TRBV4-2	CASSPDREVGYTF
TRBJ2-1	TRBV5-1	CASSYPLLAGENNEQFF
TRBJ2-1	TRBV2	CASSGGQGYNEQFF
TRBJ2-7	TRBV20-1	CSASRGRAYEQYF
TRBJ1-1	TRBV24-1	CATSEGQGTEAFF
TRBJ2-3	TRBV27	CASSSPPDTQYF
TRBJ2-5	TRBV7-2	CASSLVTGGQETQYF
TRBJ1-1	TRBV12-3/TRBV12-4	CASSFGGAEAFF
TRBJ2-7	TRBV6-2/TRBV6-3	CASSYSTFQYEQYF
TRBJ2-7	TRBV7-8	CASSPGTEEESF
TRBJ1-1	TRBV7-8	CASSLATGRVVTEAFF
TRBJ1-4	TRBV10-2	CASRDRVGEKLFF
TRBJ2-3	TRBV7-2	CASSSHGTLPGLAGEVFVTQYF
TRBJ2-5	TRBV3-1	CASSQLAGEETQYF
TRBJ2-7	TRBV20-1	CSAVSTQGFDEQYF
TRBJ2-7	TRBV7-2	CASSLLAGPLYEQYF
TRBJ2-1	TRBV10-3	CAIDSSGSGGNEQFF
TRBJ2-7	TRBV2	CASSEIRGYEQYF
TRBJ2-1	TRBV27	CASSFSRSREQFF
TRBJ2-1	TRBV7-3	CASSQVVARQFF
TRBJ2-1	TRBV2	CASSAGRTFNEQFF
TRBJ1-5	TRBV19	CASSMSRAKNQPQHF
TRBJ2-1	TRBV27	CASTQRASSYNEQFF
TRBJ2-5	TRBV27	CASSPRGQWGETQYF
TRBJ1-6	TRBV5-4	CASSASGGAAGFALHF
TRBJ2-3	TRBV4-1	CASSQTGPGLADTQYF
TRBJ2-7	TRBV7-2	CASSFGSHEQYF
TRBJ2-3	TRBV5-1	CASSLGASGSGTDTQYF
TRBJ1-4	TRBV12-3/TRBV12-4	CASSPPAGKLFF
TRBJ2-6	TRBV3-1	CAAAAGGANVLTF
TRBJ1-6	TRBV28	CASSFPRALSPLHF
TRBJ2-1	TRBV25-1	CASIGHYEQFF
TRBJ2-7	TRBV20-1	CSAREQGIYEQYF
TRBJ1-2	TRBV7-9	CASSARNRIAGYTF
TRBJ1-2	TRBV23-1	CASSPCYTF
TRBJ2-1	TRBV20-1	CSARRTSGYNEQFF